This TCR beta chain originates from a study of T cell repertoires in cytomegalovirus infection. As for the study in general: The public TCR beta signatures pointed to both CMV infection and matching HLA type.

Concerning this clonotype: Its target is not known.

Study findings and constraints: Of the TCR beta families, the public ones yielded a cumulative frequency that identified carriers of CMV plus the relevant HLA. HLA-C-restricted TCR beta clonotypes specific for CMV led the ex vivo response.

V dropped 2 bases and J dropped 2 bases, with 7 bases sitting between them. This CDR3 has 14 residues. Germline V gene data show CDR1 as MNHEY and CDR2 as SVGAGI. TCRdb re-analysed the reads in MiXCR, keeping a single row per CDR3 protein. The table shows roughly 180,000 distinct CDR3 sequences, with 20% to 25% occurring only once. This TCR was recovered from a human donor in good health (CMV status not recorded). Some clones in this sample may be carry-over from other donors' samples. The sample in question was CD8+ T cells from cultured PBMCs, obtained from culture after CMV antigen stimulation. The chain is built from TRBV6-5 and TRBJ1-5; D gene ambiguous. CDR3 loop: CASSYTRGNQPQHF. CDR3 nucleotide sequence: TGTGCCAGCAGTTACACGAGGGGCAATCAGCCCCAGCATTTT.